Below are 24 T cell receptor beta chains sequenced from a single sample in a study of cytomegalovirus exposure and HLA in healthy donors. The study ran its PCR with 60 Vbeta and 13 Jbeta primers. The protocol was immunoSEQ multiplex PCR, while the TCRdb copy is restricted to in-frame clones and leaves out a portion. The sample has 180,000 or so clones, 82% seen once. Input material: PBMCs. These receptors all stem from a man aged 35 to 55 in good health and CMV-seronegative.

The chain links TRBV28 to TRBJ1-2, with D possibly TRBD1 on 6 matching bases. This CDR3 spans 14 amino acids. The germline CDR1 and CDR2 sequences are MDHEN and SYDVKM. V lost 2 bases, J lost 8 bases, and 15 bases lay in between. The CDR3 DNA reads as TGTGCCAGCAGTTTACCAGGGGTCTGGGGCGGCTACACCTTC. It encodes CASSLPGVWGGYTF.

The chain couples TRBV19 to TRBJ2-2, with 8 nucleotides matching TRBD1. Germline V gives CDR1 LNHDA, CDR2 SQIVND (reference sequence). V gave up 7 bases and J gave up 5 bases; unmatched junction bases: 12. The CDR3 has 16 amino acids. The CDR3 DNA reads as TGTGCCAGTACCGACCCAGGGGGCATTAAGACCGGGGAGCTGTTTTTT. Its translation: CASTDPGGIKTGELFF.

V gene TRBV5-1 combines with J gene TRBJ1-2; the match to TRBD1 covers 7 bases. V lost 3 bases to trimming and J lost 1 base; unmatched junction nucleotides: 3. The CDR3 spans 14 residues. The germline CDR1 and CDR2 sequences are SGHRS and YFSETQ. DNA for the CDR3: TGCGCCAGCAGCTACACAGGGGATAACTATGGCTACACCTTC. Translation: CASSYTGDNYGYTF.

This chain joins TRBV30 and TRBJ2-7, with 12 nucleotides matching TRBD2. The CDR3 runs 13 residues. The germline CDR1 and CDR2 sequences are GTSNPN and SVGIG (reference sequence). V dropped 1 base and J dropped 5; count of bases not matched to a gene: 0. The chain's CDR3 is CAWSGTSGDEQYF. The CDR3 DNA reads TGTGCCTGGAGTGGGACTAGCGGGGACGAGCAGTACTTC.

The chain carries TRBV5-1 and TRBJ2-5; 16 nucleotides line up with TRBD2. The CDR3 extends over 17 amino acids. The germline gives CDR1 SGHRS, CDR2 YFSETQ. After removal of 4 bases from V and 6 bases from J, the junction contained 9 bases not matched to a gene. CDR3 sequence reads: CASSPPGLAGGQQTQYF. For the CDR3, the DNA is TGCGCCAGCAGCCCGCCGGGACTAGCGGGGGGGCAGCAGACCCAGTACTTC. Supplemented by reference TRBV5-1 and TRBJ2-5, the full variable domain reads KAGVTQTPRYLIKTRGQQVTLSCSPISGHRSVSWYQQTPGQGLQFLFEYFSETQRNKGNFPGRFSGRQFSNSRSEMNVSTLELGDSALYLCASSPPGLAGGQQTQYFGPGTRLLVL.

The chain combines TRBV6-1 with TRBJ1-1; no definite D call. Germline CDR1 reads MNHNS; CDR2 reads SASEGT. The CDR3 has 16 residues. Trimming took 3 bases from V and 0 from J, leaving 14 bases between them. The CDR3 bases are TGTGCCAGCAGTGACCAGACACAGATCATGAACACTGAAGCTTTCTTT. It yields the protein CASSDQTQIMNTEAFF.

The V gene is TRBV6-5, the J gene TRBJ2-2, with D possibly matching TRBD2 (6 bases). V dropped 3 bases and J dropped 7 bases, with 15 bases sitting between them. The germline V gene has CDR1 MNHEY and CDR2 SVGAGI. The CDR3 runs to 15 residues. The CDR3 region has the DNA TGTGCCAGCAGTTATTTCCCGGGAGAGGGCGGGGAGCTGTTTTTT. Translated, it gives CASSYFPGEGGELFF.

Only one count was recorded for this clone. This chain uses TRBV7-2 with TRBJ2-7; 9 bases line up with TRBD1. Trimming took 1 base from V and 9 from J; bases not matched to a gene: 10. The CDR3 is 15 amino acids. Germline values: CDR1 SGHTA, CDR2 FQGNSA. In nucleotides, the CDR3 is TGTGCCAGCAGCTTAGGCCCCGGGACAGGGACCGGGCAGTACTTC. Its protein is CASSLGPGTGTGQYF.

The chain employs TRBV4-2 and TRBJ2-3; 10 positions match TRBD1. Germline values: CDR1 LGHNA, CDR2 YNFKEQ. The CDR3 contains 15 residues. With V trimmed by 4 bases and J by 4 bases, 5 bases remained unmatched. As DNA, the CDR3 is TGTGCCAGCAGCCCCGGGACAGGGGATTCAGATACGCAGTATTTT. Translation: CASSPGTGDSDTQYF.

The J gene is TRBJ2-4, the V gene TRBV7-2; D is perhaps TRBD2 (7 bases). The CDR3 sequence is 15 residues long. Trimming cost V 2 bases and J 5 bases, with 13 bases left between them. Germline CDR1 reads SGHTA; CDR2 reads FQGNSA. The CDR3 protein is CASSLREGGENIQYF. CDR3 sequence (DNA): TGTGCCAGCAGCTTAAGGGAGGGGGGTGAAAACATTCAGTACTTC.

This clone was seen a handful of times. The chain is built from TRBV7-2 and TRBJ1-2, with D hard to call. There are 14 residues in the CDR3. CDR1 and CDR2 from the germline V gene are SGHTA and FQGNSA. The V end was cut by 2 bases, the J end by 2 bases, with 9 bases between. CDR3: CASSLRGINYGYTF. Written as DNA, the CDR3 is TGTGCCAGCAGCTTACGGGGTATCAACTATGGCTACACCTTC. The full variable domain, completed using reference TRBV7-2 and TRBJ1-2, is GAGVSQSPSNKVTEKGKDVELRCDPISGHTALYWYRQSLGQGLEFLIYFQGNSAPDKSGLPSDRFSAERTGGSVSTLTIQRTQQEDSAVYLCASSLRGINYGYTFGSGTRLTVV.

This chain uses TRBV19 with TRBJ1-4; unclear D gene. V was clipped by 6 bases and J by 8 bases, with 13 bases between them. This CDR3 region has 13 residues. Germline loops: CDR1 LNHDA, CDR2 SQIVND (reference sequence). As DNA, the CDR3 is TGTGCCAGTAGCCCGGTCAGAGGGGAAAAACTGTTTTTT. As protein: CASSPVRGEKLFF.

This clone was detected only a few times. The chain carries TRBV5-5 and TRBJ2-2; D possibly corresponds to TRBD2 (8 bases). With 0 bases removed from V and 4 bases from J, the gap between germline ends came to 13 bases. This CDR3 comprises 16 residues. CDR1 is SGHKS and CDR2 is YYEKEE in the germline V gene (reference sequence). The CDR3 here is CASSLAGGGLTGELFF. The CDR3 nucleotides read TGTGCCAGCAGCTTGGCGGGAGGGGGCCTCACCGGGGAGCTGTTTTTT.

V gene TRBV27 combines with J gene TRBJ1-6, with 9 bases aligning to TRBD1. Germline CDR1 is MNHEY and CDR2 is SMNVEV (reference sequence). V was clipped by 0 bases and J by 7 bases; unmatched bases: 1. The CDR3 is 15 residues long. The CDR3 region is CASSLSGTGNSPLHF. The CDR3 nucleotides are TGTGCCAGCAGTTTATCCGGGACAGGGAATTCACCCCTCCACTTT.

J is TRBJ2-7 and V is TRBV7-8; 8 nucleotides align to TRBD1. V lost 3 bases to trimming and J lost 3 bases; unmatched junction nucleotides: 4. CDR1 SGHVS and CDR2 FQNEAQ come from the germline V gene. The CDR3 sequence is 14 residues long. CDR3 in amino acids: CASSLGDRGYEQYF. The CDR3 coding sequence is TGTGCCAGCAGCTTGGGAGACAGGGGCTACGAGCAGTACTTC. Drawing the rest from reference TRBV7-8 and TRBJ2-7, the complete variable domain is GAGVSQSPRYKVAKRGQDVALRCDPISGHVSLFWYQQALGQGPEFLTYFQNEAQLDKSGLPSDRFFAERPEGSVSTLKIQRTQQEDSAVYLCASSLGDRGYEQYFGPGTRLTVT.

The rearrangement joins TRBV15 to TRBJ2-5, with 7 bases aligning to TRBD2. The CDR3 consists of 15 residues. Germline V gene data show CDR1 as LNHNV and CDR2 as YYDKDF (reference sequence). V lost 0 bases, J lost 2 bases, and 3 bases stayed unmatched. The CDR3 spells CATSRDRSGQETQYF. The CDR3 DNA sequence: TGTGCCACCAGCAGAGACCGTAGCGGGCAAGAGACCCAGTACTTC.

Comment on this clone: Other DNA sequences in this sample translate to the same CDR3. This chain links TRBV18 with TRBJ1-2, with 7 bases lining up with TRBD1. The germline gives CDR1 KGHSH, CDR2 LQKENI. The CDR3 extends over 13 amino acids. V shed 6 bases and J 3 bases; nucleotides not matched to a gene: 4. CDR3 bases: TGTGCCAGCTCTTGGGACAGCTACTATGGCTACACCTTC. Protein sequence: CASSWDSYYGYTF.

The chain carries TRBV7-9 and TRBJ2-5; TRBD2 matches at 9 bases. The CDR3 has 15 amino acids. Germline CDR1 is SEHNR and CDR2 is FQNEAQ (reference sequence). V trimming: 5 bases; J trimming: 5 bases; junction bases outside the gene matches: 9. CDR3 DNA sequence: TGTGCCAGCAGCCCCTGGCGGGGGGGGCAGGAGACCCAGTACTTC. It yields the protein CASSPWRGGQETQYF. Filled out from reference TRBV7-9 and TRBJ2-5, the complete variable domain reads DTGVSQNPRHKITKRGQNVTFRCDPISEHNRLYWYRQTLGQGPEFLTYFQNEAQLEKSRLLSDRFSAERPKGSFSTLEIQRTEQGDSAMYLCASSPWRGGQETQYFGPGTRLLVL.

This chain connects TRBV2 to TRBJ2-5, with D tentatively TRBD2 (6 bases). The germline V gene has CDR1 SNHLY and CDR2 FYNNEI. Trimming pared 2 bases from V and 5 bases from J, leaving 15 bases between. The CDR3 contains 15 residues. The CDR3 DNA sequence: TGTGCCAGCAGTGAATATCTCGGGGGTGTGGAGACCCAGTACTTC. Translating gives CASSEYLGGVETQYF.

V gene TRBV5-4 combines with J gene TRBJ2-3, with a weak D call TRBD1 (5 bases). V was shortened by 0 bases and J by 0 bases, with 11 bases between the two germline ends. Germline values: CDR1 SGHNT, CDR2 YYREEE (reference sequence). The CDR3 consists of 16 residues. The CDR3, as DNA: TGTGCCAGCAGCTTGGGTGGGGCCGACAGCACAGATACGCAGTATTTT. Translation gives CASSLGGADSTDTQYF.

This CDR3 is CASSGQGAETQYF. The CDR3 DNA reads as TGTGCCAGCAGCGGACAGGGGGCGGAGACCCAGTACTTC. The chain combines TRBV7-2 with TRBJ2-5; the match to TRBD1 covers 11 bases. Trimming removed 5 bases from V and 5 bases from J; junction bases left unmatched: 1. The CDR3 runs 13 residues. CDR1 SGHTA and CDR2 FQGNSA come from the germline V gene.

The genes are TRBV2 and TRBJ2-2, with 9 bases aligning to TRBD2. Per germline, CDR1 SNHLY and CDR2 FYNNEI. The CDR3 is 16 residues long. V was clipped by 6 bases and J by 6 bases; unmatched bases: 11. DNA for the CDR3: TGTGCCAGCAGACTTGGGACTAGCTTTATCGCCGGGGAGCTGTTTTTT. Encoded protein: CASRLGTSFIAGELFF.

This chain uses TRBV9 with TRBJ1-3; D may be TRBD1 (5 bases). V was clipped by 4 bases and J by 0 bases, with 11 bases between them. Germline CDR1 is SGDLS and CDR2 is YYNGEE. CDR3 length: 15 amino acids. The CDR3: CASSLHRSSGNTIYF. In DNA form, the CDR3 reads TGTGCCAGCAGCCTGCACAGGAGCTCTGGAAACACCATATATTTT. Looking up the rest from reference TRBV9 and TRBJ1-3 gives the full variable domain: DSGVTQTPKHLITATGQRVTLRCSPRSGDLSVYWYQQSLDQGLQFLIQYYNGEERAKGNILERFSAQQFPDLHSELNLSSLELGDSALYFCASSLHRSSGNTIYFGEGSWLTVV.

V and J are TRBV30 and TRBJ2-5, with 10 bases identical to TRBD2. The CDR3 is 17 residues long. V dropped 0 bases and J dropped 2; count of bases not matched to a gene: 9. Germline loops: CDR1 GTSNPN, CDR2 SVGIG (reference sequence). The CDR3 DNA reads TGTGCCTGGAGTGTAGGGCCTAGCGGGAGCCTACAAGAGACCCAGTACTTC. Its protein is CAWSVGPSGSLQETQYF.